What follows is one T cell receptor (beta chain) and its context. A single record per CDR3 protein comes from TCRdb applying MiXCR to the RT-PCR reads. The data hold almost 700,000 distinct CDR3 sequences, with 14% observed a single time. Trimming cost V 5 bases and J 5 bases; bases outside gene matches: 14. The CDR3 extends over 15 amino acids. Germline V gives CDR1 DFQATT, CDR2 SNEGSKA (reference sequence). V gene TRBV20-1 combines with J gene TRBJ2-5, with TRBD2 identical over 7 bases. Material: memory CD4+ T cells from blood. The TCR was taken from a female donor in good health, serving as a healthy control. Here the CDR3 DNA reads TGCAGTGCTCCCCCAATGGGAGGGAGGCGCGAGACCCAGTACTTC. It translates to CSAPPMGGRRETQYF.